These 10 T cell receptor beta chains came from one sample sequenced in a study of tumor-infiltrating lymphocytes in oesophageal squamous cell carcinoma. Each CDR3 protein gets one entry after TCRdb re-called the PCR reads with MiXCR. The sample shows 15,000 to 20,000 distinct CDR3 sequences, roughly two fifths of them seen only once. The sample comprised esophageal tumor tissue. All receptors come from a male donor with esophageal squamous cell carcinoma.

This clonotype was counted at least ten times. The rearrangement uses TRBV12-3 or TRBV12-4 and TRBJ1-5, with no clear D. The CDR3 is 13 amino acids. V was clipped by 3 bases and J by 6 bases, with 9 bases between them. The CDR3 DNA follows: TGTGCCAGCAGTTTGGAGGGAATTCAGCCCCAGCATTTT. This codes for CASSLEGIQPQHF.

Ten or more counts support this clonotype. This chain uses TRBV7-9 with TRBJ2-7; a possible D gene is TRBD1 (5 bases). Matching the DNA end better, TRBJ2-5 makes the J call doubtful. Germline V gene lookup returns CDR1 SEHNR and CDR2 FQNEAQ (reference sequence). The CDR3 is 13 residues long. The CDR3 sequence: CASRTPGHETQYF. The CDR3 region has the DNA TGTGCCAGCAGAACCCCAGGGCACGAGACCCAGTACTTC.

This clonotype was counted at least ten times. CDR3 in amino acids: CASSFRGGTDTQYF. CDR3 DNA: TGTGCCAGCAGTTTCCGGGGAGGCACAGATACGCAGTATTTT. The chain combines TRBV12-3 or TRBV12-4 with TRBJ2-3, with a tentative D call TRBD2 (5 bases). Deletions cut 3 bases from V and 1 base from J, with 8 bases between. The CDR3 covers 14 residues.

The chain links TRBV2 to TRBJ2-5; the D is unclear. The J call is uncertain, as TRBJ2-7 better fits the DNA end. Germline loops: CDR1 SNHLY, CDR2 FYNNEI. The length of the CDR3 is 12 residues. The DNA for the CDR3 is TGTGCCAGCAGAATTAGTGGTTACGAGCAGTACTTC. Translation: CASRISGYEQYF.

This clonotype was seen more than once but under ten times. The CDR3 DNA sequence: TGTGCCAGCAGTTTCTCTCCTATAAATGAGCAGTTCTTC. It codes for CASSFSPINEQFF. J is TRBJ2-1 and V is TRBV27; D call uncertain. V dropped 3 bases and J dropped 7 bases, with 10 bases sitting between them. CDR1 and CDR2 (germline): MNHEY, SMNVEV (reference sequence). The CDR3 consists of 13 residues.

To note about this clonotype: Since no conserved phenylalanine or tryptophan closes the CDR3, a read error is the likely cause. Because the CDR3's place on the DNA is in doubt, the DNA is left out and the CDR3 is given as listed by TCRdb. The chain employs TRBV7-9 and TRBJ2-3; the table's TRBD2 call for D was not verified on the DNA. Counting both end residues, the CDR3 totals 15 amino acids. From germline, CDR1 is SEHNR and CDR2 FQNEAQ (reference sequence). The CDR3 is CASSLGVGETQYFGP.

This clonotype was picked up a small number of times. The CDR3 DNA reads as TGTGCCAGCAGCTTCGACGACACCTACGAGCAGTACTTC. Protein sequence: CASSFDDTYEQYF. This chain links TRBV7-8 with TRBJ2-7, with D hard to call. This CDR3 is 13 amino acids long. Trimming removed 3 bases from V and 2 bases from J, with 8 bases in between. Germline V gene lookup returns CDR1 SGHVS and CDR2 FQNEAQ.

This clonotype was seen repeatedly, ten times or more. A much larger clone sits a single nucleotide away, making a read error possible. The V and J genes are TRBV7-2 and TRBJ2-7; perhaps TRBD2 as D (6 bases). V lost 5 bases and J lost 7, with 18 bases in between. CDR1 and CDR2 (germline): SGHTA, FQGNSA. This CDR3 comprises 14 residues. CDR3 in DNA: TGTGCCAGCAGCCTGGGGGGACCCTCCGATGAGCAGTACTTC. Protein: CASSLGGPSDEQYF.

At least ten counts were recorded for this clonotype. V usage is TRBV7-9 and J usage is TRBJ2-7; weak D call: TRBD1 (5 bases). This CDR3 region has 12 residues. The ends were cut back, 3 bases at V and 3 bases at J, with 6 bases in the middle. Per germline, CDR1 SEHNR and CDR2 FQNEAQ (reference sequence). The CDR3 DNA follows: TGTGCCAGCAGCTTTAGGGGCTACGAGCAGTACTTC. Its translation is CASSFRGYEQYF. Looking up the rest from reference TRBV7-9 and TRBJ2-7 gives the full variable domain: DTGVSQNPRHKITKRGQNVTFRCDPISEHNRLYWYRQTLGQGPEFLTYFQNEAQLEKSRLLSDRFSAERPKGSFSTLEIQRTEQGDSAMYLCASSFRGYEQYFGPGTRLTVT.

This clonotype was found many times. The chain joins TRBV5-6 to TRBJ2-3; D not certain. CDR3 length: 11 amino acids. Trimming stripped 0 bases from V and 8 bases from J, with 4 bases between. The germline V gene encodes CDR1 SGHDT and CDR2 YYEEEE. The CDR3 loop reads CASSLEGTQYF. The CDR3, as DNA: TGTGCCAGCAGCTTGGAGGGTACGCAGTATTTT.